This TCR beta chain was recovered during a study of T cell responses to AZD1222 COVID-19 vaccine. Study-level findings and limits: Possibly, clonal diversity was underestimated; donors were largely white British and included more females. Across spike, vaccine-associated CD4 TCRs were found, dominant at 160-218 and 743-854. Repertoire samples came only from after the peak T cell response.

Using immunoSEQ multiplex PCR, the repertoire was profiled, and TCRdb retains in-frame clones only, with some absent. The sample lists roughly 140,000 clones, over 70% seen once, with about 9% in the top ten. A note on this clone: Its antigen is still unknown.

CDR3 length: 13 amino acids. V was shortened by 4 bases and J by 2 bases, with 10 bases between the two germline ends. CDR1 and CDR2 from the germline V gene are SGDLS and YYNGEE. The clonotype originates from an adult who received the AZD1222 COVID-19 vaccine. The rearrangement links TRBV9 to TRBJ2-7; possible D gene TRBD2, 6 bases. Sequenced here: peripheral blood, sampled 28 days after the second AZD1222 dose. The CDR3 sequence is CASSRGNTYEQYF. In DNA, the CDR3 is TGTGCCAGCAGCCGCGGGAACACCTACGAGCAGTACTTC.